This T cell receptor (beta chain) was captured in a study of blood T cells in healthy people across ages. Next came a second PCR, run for about 6 to 12 cycles, which used a sample-barcoded 5' primer along with a J-beta primer mix. Each CDR3 protein gets one entry after TCRdb re-called the 5' RACE reads with MiXCR. The sample records about 900,000 distinct CDR3 sequences, 48% being singletons. This clonotype has just a few counts. The CDR3 is 14 amino acids. Looked up from germline, CDR1 is SGHTA and CDR2 is FQGNSA. The sample was blood. The rearrangement uses TRBV7-2 and TRBJ2-4; no reliable D call. The assigned J gene may be wrong: the sequence end matches TRBJ2-7 better. This sequence was found in a man aged 30 to 45 in good health. CDR3 sequence reads: CASSPLQSLGEQYF. The CDR3 DNA reads as TGTGCCAGCAGCCCCTTACAGTCCCTCGGCGAGCAGTACTTC.